These 10 T cell receptor beta chains originate from one sample sequenced in a study of identifying expanded T cells in peripheral blood. TCRdb keeps only in-frame clones here, not all; method: immunoSEQ multiplex PCR. The sample contains approximately 92,000 clones, about 85% of which appear only once. Specimen: blood. Receptors were obtained from a person aged 18-70 years in good health.

This clone is a singleton in its sample. The V call is TRBV19, the J call TRBJ2-5; unclear D gene. V lost 3 bases and J lost 5, with 13 bases in between. Germline-derived CDR1 and CDR2 are LNHDA and SQIVND (reference sequence). The CDR3 runs to 14 residues. Written as DNA, the CDR3 is TGTGCCAGTAGTATTGGTCTGCGCCCGGAGACCCAGTACTTC. Its translation is CASSIGLRPETQYF.

This chain joins TRBV6-1 and TRBJ2-7; D not certain. Trimming stripped 1 base from V and 9 bases from J, with 13 bases between. CDR1 and CDR2 (germline): MNHNS, SASEGT. The CDR3 has 13 residues. CDR3 sequence reads: CASSEGRLRGQYF. The CDR3 DNA follows: TGTGCCAGCAGTGAAGGACGGCTACGAGGGCAGTACTTC.

The V gene is TRBV7-9, the J gene TRBJ2-5; D not certain. Trimming left V 5 bases short and J 2 bases short, with 24 bases between. The V gene's germline CDR1 is SEHNR and CDR2 FQNEAQ (reference sequence). The CDR3 has 18 residues. The CDR3: CASSLGYGRQVVQETQYF. The CDR3 coding sequence is TGTGCCAGCAGCCTCGGCTATGGACGCCAGGTGGTACAAGAGACCCAGTACTTC.

This sequence joins TRBV6-1 and TRBJ1-1, with D unresolved. This CDR3 spans 15 amino acids. Trimming removed 3 bases at V and 10 bases at J, with 21 bases between. Germline V lookup: CDR1 MNHNS, CDR2 SASEGT. CDR3 sequence (DNA): TGTGCCAGCAGTGAGGAGGGTGGCCTCGGGTATGTAGCTTTCTTT. This sequence encodes CASSEEGGLGYVAFF.

This CDR3 is CSAPSHTEAFF. The DNA of the CDR3 is TGCAGTGCCCCGAGTCACACTGAAGCTTTCTTT. This chain connects TRBV20-1 to TRBJ1-1; D not certain. Germline-derived CDR1 and CDR2 are DFQATT and SNEGSKA (reference sequence). V was trimmed by 6 bases and J by 3 bases, leaving 8 bases between them. The CDR3 loop spans 11 amino acids.

This chain uses TRBV7-6 with TRBJ2-7; D may be TRBD1 (6 bases). This CDR3 is built from 14 residues. The V and J ends lost 1 base and 4 bases respectively, with 11 bases between them. Looked up from germline, CDR1 is SGHVS and CDR2 is FNYEAQ. The CDR3 loop reads CASSLDGQPYEQYF. Here the CDR3 DNA reads TGTGCCAGCAGCTTAGATGGACAGCCTTACGAGCAGTACTTC.

The chain joins TRBV7-8 to TRBJ2-5; TRBD1 agrees at 12 bases. Germline loops: CDR1 SGHVS, CDR2 FQNEAQ. The trim removed 2 bases at V and 5 bases at J, leaving 6 bases unmatched. There are 16 residues in the CDR3. DNA for the CDR3: TGTGCCAGCAGCTTAAGAGGGACAGGGGGCAGGGAGACCCAGTACTTC. It is translated as CASSLRGTGGRETQYF.

The chain carries TRBV2 and TRBJ2-3; D remains ambiguous. The V end lost 7 bases, the J end lost 6 bases, and 8 bases lay between the germline ends. Germline CDR1 and CDR2: SNHLY and FYNNEI. CDR3 size: 11 residues. The CDR3 sequence: CASTYEDTQYF. Written as DNA, the CDR3 is TGTGCCAGCACCTATGAGGATACGCAGTATTTT.

V is TRBV4-1 and J is TRBJ1-4; weak D call: TRBD1 (5 bases). V was shortened by 1 base and J by 6 bases, with 12 bases between the two germline ends. Germline assignment: CDR1 MGHRA and CDR2 YSYEKL. This CDR3 is 15 amino acids long. This CDR3 is CASSQGDRSHEKLFF. In nucleotides, the CDR3 is TGCGCCAGCAGCCAAGGGGACCGATCTCATGAAAAACTGTTTTTT.

This chain connects TRBV5-4 to TRBJ1-3, with D possibly TRBD1 on 6 matching bases. Trimming stripped 4 bases from V and 0 bases from J, with 11 bases between. The CDR3 consists of 15 residues. Germline V CDR1 and CDR2: SGHNT, YYREEE (reference sequence). This CDR3 is CASSLGGPSGNTIYF. In DNA, the CDR3 is TGTGCCAGCAGCCTAGGGGGACCCTCTGGAAACACCATATATTTT.